A single T cell receptor (beta chain) is shown here with its context. Its antigen remains unknown. CDR1 is MNHEY, CDR2 SVGEGT, per germline. This CDR3 is 13 amino acids long. Between the trimmed V and J ends, which lost 1 base and 3 bases, there was a span of 6 bases. Time point noted: pre-sensitization, week 0. Noted treatment: therapeutic diphenylcyclopropenone sensitization with weekly scalp DPC. This sample was included in a study of human T cells and chemical hapten exposure. Study results and limitations: Clustering by CDR3 similarity yielded significantly more large clusters from expanded TCRs than controls.

TCRdb re-called the RACE reads with MiXCR, one entry per CDR3 protein. The sample records 300,000 to 450,000 distinct CDR3 sequences, 4.5% to 5.5% being singletons. This chain uses TRBV6-2 or TRBV6-3 with TRBJ1-1; D remains ambiguous. The sample consisted of whole blood, taken in connection with sensitization to the hapten diphenylcyclopropenone (DPC). The origin of this receptor is a woman between 18 and 29 years old with alopecia areata. Some clones in this sample may be carry-over from other donors' samples. The CDR3 here is CASSYWQHTEAFF. As DNA, the CDR3 is TGTGCCAGCAGTTACTGGCAACACACTGAAGCTTTCTTT.